A selection of T cell receptor beta chains follows, all from one sample in a study of blood T cell repertoires in COVID-19. Data came from immunoSEQ multiplex PCR; TCRdb stores just in-frame clones and leaves some out. The sample has about 190,000 clones, 84% seen once; the top ten hold around 21%. Sequencing was carried out using peripheral blood. The receptors shown here come from a human donor in a cohort sampled during active COVID-19. Both conserved end residues are part of each CDR3. The D gene is left open where the match is weak. Part of the rows lack a size; the others show once, few, many or a class for expanded clones.

CATTGTGASYEQYF,TGTGCCACCACAGGGACAGGGGCGTCCTACGAGCAGTACTTC,.,TRBV28,TRBJ2-7,TRBD1
CASSLSFAGYTEAFF,TGTGCCAGCAGCTTAAGTTTCGCAGGTTACACTGAAGCTTTCTTT,.,TRBV7-2,TRBJ1-1,.
CASSSGQVYGYTF,TGTGCCAGCAGTTCTGGACAGGTCTATGGCTACACCTTC,.,TRBV12-3/TRBV12-4,TRBJ1-2,TRBD1
CASSFGTQTQYF,TGTGCCAGCAGTTTCGGTACTCAGACCCAGTACTTC,.,TRBV28,TRBJ2-5,.
CASSLGSSRVGQPQHF,TGTGCCAGCAGCTTAGGCTCGAGCAGGGTCGGACAGCCCCAGCATTTT,.,TRBV13,TRBJ1-5,.
CASSRVAGNADTQYF,TGTGCCAGCAGCCGGGTAGCGGGGAACGCAGATACGCAGTATTTT,.,TRBV3-1/TRBV3-2,TRBJ2-3,TRBD2
CASSILAGGEETQYF,TGTGCCAGTAGTATCCTAGCGGGAGGAGAAGAGACCCAGTACTTC,.,TRBV19,TRBJ2-5,TRBD2
CARSTGGTNIQYF,TGTGCCAGGTCGACAGGGGGCACGAACATTCAGTACTTC,few,TRBV2,TRBJ2-4,TRBD1
CAISDPGLEQFF,TGTGCCATCAGTGATCCCGGACTGGAGCAGTTCTTC,.,TRBV10-3,TRBJ2-1,.
CASSQAGVVGYTF,TGTGCCAGCAGCCAAGCCGGAGTAGTGGGCTACACCTTC,.,TRBV3-1/TRBV3-2,TRBJ1-2,.
CASSLNTGQPQHF,TGCGCCAGCAGCCTAAATACAGGTCAGCCCCAGCATTTT,.,TRBV5-1,TRBJ1-5,.
CASSPDGLTGPTDTQYF,TGTGCCAGCTCACCGGATGGGTTGACAGGGCCCACAGATACGCAGTATTTT,.,TRBV18,TRBJ2-3,TRBD1
CSVTGPVGYLTEAFF,TGCAGCGTGACAGGACCGGTTGGGTATCTCACTGAAGCTTTCTTT,.,TRBV29-1,TRBJ1-1,.
CATSDFRQGRETQYF,TGTGCCACCAGTGATTTCAGACAGGGGCGAGAGACCCAGTACTTC,.,TRBV24-1,TRBJ2-5,TRBD1
CASSSSRDYQPQHF,TGTGCCAGCAGTTCCTCGCGCGATTATCAGCCCCAGCATTTT,.,TRBV27,TRBJ1-5,.
CASSPTGDGTGANVLTF,TGCGCCAGCAGCCCGACAGGAGATGGTACTGGGGCCAACGTCCTGACTTTC,.,TRBV5-1,TRBJ2-6,.
CASSLDGTGLWEQFF,TGTGCCAGCAGCTTGGACGGGACAGGGCTTTGGGAGCAGTTCTTC,.,TRBV5-5,TRBJ2-1,TRBD1
CASSPPPGGNQPQHF,TGTGCCAGCAGTCCCCCTCCAGGGGGCAATCAGCCCCAGCATTTT,.,TRBV6-5,TRBJ1-5,.
CASSAGTHYGYTF,TGTGCCAGCAGTGCCGGGACACACTATGGCTACACCTTC,.,TRBV6-4,TRBJ1-2,.
CASSLFSSEISQKYIQYF,TGTGCCAGCAGCCTATTCTCTAGCGAGATTAGCCAAAAATACATTCAGTACTTC,few,TRBV4-2,TRBJ2-4,.
CASSPSTGRNTEAFF,TGTGCCAGCAGCCCGTCGACAGGGCGGAACACTGAAGCTTTCTTT,.,TRBV28,TRBJ1-1,TRBD1
CASSLGQGDTEAFF,TGTGCCAGCAGCTTAGGACAGGGGGACACTGAAGCTTTCTTT,few,TRBV7-8,TRBJ1-1,TRBD1
CASSLRGGNTIYF,TGTGCCAGCAGCTTAAGGGGAGGGAACACCATATATTTT,once,TRBV7-9,TRBJ1-3,.
CASGGVREETQYF,TGCGCCAGCGGCGGGGTTAGGGAAGAGACCCAGTACTTC,.,TRBV5-1,TRBJ2-5,.
CASSPKGLAGDNEQFF,TGCGCCAGCAGCCCTAAGGGACTAGCGGGGGACAATGAGCAGTTCTTC,.,TRBV5-1,TRBJ2-1,TRBD2
CASSLSGGAIGELFF,TGTGCCAGCAGTTTAAGCGGGGGGGCCATCGGGGAGCTGTTTTTT,.,TRBV6-2/TRBV6-3,TRBJ2-2,TRBD2
CASRDRGGGANVLTF,TGTGCCAGCAGGGACAGGGGCGGTGGGGCCAACGTCCTGACTTTC,.,TRBV2,TRBJ2-6,TRBD1
CASSFWSDSPLHF,TGTGCCAGCAGCTTCTGGTCAGATTCACCCCTCCACTTT,few,TRBV11-2,TRBJ1-6,.
CASSQDPGQQRAEAFF,TGCGCCAGCAGCCAAGATCCCGGTCAACAGCGGGCTGAAGCTTTCTTT,.,TRBV4-1,TRBJ1-1,.
CASSDRAVAQPQHF,TGTGCCAGCAGCGACAGGGCAGTTGCTCAGCCCCAGCATTTT,.,TRBV6-5,TRBJ1-5,TRBD1
CASSLESYQPQHF,TGTGCCAGCAGCTTAGAATCTTATCAGCCCCAGCATTTT,.,TRBV7-9,TRBJ1-5,.
CATEDRENTEAFF,TGTGCCACTGAGGACAGAGAGAACACTGAAGCTTTCTTT,.,TRBV15,TRBJ1-1,.
CASSDWQGGDQPQHF,TGTGCCAGCAGTGATTGGCAGGGAGGGGATCAGCCCCAGCATTTT,many,TRBV6-1,TRBJ1-5,.
CASSQDRWRRGGLTGELFF,TGTGCCAGCAGCCAAGATCGATGGAGGCGGGGGGGCCTCACCGGGGAGCTGTTTTTT,.,TRBV14,TRBJ2-2,TRBD2
CASSIGEISYNEQFF,TGTGCCAGTAGTATAGGGGAGATTTCCTACAATGAGCAGTTCTTC,.,TRBV19,TRBJ2-1,.
CASSTPTGGYGNQPQHF,TGTGCCAGCAGTACTCCGACAGGGGGCTACGGCAATCAGCCCCAGCATTTT,.,TRBV28,TRBJ1-5,TRBD1
CASSPGGSGGYTGELFF,TGTGCCAGCAGCCCAGGCGGCAGCGGGGGCTACACCGGGGAGCTGTTTTTT,.,TRBV11-3,TRBJ2-2,TRBD2
CASSPSWAGGTQYF,TGTGCCAGCAGCCCCTCTTGGGCAGGGGGGACCCAGTACTTC,.,TRBV13,TRBJ2-5,TRBD1
CASSPGETQYF,TGTGCCAGCAGCCCAGGAGAGACCCAGTACTTC,.,TRBV7-9,TRBJ2-5,.
CASSFTSTGSETQYF,TGTGCCAGCAGTTTCACATCGACAGGGTCGGAGACCCAGTACTTC,once,TRBV27,TRBJ2-5,TRBD1
CASAGLAEHYEQYF,TGTGCCAGTGCTGGACTAGCTGAACACTACGAGCAGTACTTC,.,TRBV2,TRBJ2-7,TRBD2
CASSPPRRGRHNEQFF,TGTGCCAGCTCACCACCGAGAAGGGGGCGACACAATGAGCAGTTCTTC,.,TRBV18,TRBJ2-1,TRBD1
CASSLVSGERTEAFF,TGTGCCAGCAGCTTAGTATCCGGGGAAAGGACTGAAGCTTTCTTT,.,TRBV7-6,TRBJ1-1,.
CASSRYGGGYGYTF,TGTGCCAGCTCACGTTACGGGGGAGGCTATGGCTACACCTTC,once,TRBV18,TRBJ1-2,.
CASSYNRGQGEAFF,TGCGCCAGCAGCTATAACAGGGGCCAAGGTGAAGCTTTCTTT,once,TRBV5-1,TRBJ1-1,TRBD1
CASSTPGQVSYNEQFF,TGCGCCAGCAGCACTCCGGGACAGGTTTCCTACAATGAGCAGTTCTTC,.,TRBV5-1,TRBJ2-1,TRBD1
CASSTRGGTGNEQFF,TGTGCCAGCAGTACCCGTGGAGGGACAGGGAATGAGCAGTTCTTC,.,TRBV6-6,TRBJ2-1,TRBD1
CASSVSGGAAETQYF,TGTGCCAGCAGCGTAAGCGGGGGGGCCGCAGAGACCCAGTACTTC,.,TRBV7-6,TRBJ2-5,TRBD2
CASSQRQGLNTGELFF,TGTGCCAGCAGCCAAAGACAGGGCCTGAACACCGGGGAGCTGTTTTTT,once,TRBV3-1/TRBV3-2,TRBJ2-2,TRBD1
CASSKDRSSSYEQYF,TGTGCCAGCTCCAAGGACAGGTCGAGCTCCTACGAGCAGTACTTC,.,TRBV18,TRBJ2-7,TRBD1
CASSLYRDTRYNEQFF,TGCGCCAGCAGCTTGTACCGGGACACCCGCTACAATGAGCAGTTCTTC,.,TRBV5-1,TRBJ2-1,.
CARSLGQGAYIQYF,TGTGCCAGAAGCTTAGGACAGGGGGCTTACATTCAGTACTTC,.,TRBV5-3,TRBJ2-4,TRBD1
CASRGPGLAGGAWYEQFF,TGTGCCAGCAGGGGACCGGGACTAGCGGGGGGGGCTTGGTATGAGCAGTTCTTC,.,TRBV2,TRBJ2-1,TRBD2
CASSLAGTGLLNEQFF,TGCGCCAGCAGCTTGGCCGGGACAGGTTTACTCAATGAGCAGTTCTTC,.,TRBV5-1,TRBJ2-1,TRBD1
CASIPWRQTSGSRNEQFF,TGTGCCAGCATCCCGTGGCGCCAGACTAGCGGGAGTCGGAATGAGCAGTTCTTC,few,TRBV5-6,TRBJ2-1,TRBD2
CASSLAGGEFQETQYF,TGTGCCAGCAGCTTAGCGGGGGGGGAGTTTCAAGAGACCCAGTACTTC,.,TRBV7-2,TRBJ2-5,TRBD2